This is a list of T cell receptor beta chains from one sample in a study of T cells after posttransplantation cyclophosphamide. The method was immunoSEQ multiplex PCR; TCRdb's version includes in-frame clones alone and lacks a portion of them. The data hold 8,000 to 9,000 clones, with 70% to 90% observed a single time. This specimen was PBMCs, taken after allogeneic stem cell transplant with posttransplant cyclophosphamide. Receptors originate from a female patient aged 35-55 years who received an allogeneic stem cell transplant from an unrelated donor, was CMV-positive, and had no GVHD. Some T cells may have originated in the graft donor. Both conserved end residues are part of each CDR3. Fields, in order: clone size, V gene, D gene, J gene, CDR3 DNA, CDR3 protein. A D gene is named only where the DNA matches it firmly. The size entry is marked missing in some rows and otherwise reads once, few, many or a size class.

hyperexpanded	TRBV7-3	TRBD2	TRBJ2-1	TGTGCCAGCAGTCGACTCTCTAGCGGGGAATCTGAGCAGTTCTTC	CASSRLSSGESEQFF
.	TRBV5-1	TRBD1	TRBJ1-4	TGCGCCAGCAGGGCAGGGACAGAAGAAAAACTGTTTTTT	CASRAGTEEKLFF
.	TRBV7-8	.	TRBJ2-7	TGTGCCAGCGGCTCACAGGCCCCCTACGAGCAGTACTTC	CASGSQAPYEQYF
.	TRBV4-3	TRBD1	TRBJ1-4	TGCGCCAGCAGCGCGGGACAGGGCGGGAAAAAACTGTTTTTT	CASSAGQGGKKLFF
.	TRBV2	TRBD1	TRBJ1-2	TGTGCCAGCAGCTCCGGGACAGGGGTCTATGGCTACACCTTC	CASSSGTGVYGYTF
.	TRBV7-2	.	TRBJ1-3	TGTGCCAGCAGCGGTCAGGGGCTTGGAAACACCATATATTTT	CASSGQGLGNTIYF
.	TRBV28	TRBD1	TRBJ1-4	TGCGCCAGCAGTTCCCTCGCAGGACAGGAAAATGAAAAACTGTTTTTT	CASSSLAGQENEKLFF
.	TRBV5-1	.	TRBJ2-7	TGCGCCAGCAGCTCGGACATACAGCGTCTTCTTCTTAGGTCCTACGAGCAGTACTTC	CASSSDIQRLLLRSYEQYF
.	TRBV9	.	TRBJ2-2	TGTGCCAGCAGCGTACGTGCCGGGAACACCGGGGAGCTGTTTTTT	CASSVRAGNTGELFF
.	TRBV5-1	.	TRBJ2-6	TGCGCCAGCAGCTTCGGACTTGTGAACTCTGGGGCCAACGTCCTGACTTTC	CASSFGLVNSGANVLTF
.	TRBV9	.	TRBJ2-5	TGTGCCAGCAGCGTTGGAGGGGGGGGCGAAGAGACCCAGTACTTC	CASSVGGGGEETQYF
.	TRBV5-1	.	TRBJ2-1	TGCGCCAGCAGCTTTGGCGGGCCCGGCACTGAGCAGTTCTTC	CASSFGGPGTEQFF
.	TRBV7-6	.	TRBJ2-3	TGTGCCAGCAGCCTAGCTTGGACTAGCACAGATACGCAGTATTTT	CASSLAWTSTDTQYF
.	TRBV6-1	.	TRBJ2-1	TGTGCCAGCAGGTGGGGGCCGTACAATGAGCAGTTCTTC	CASRWGPYNEQFF
.	TRBV7-2	TRBD1	TRBJ2-7	TGTGCCAGCAGCCCACAGGGGGTGGGGGCGAAGCGGTACTTC	CASSPQGVGAKRYF
.	TRBV5-4	TRBD2	TRBJ2-5	TGTGCCAGCAGACTAGCGGGGGGGCCAATGGAGACCCAGTACTTC	CASRLAGGPMETQYF
.	TRBV4-3	.	TRBJ2-7	TGCGCCAGCAGCCAAGAGGTTTCGGTGACAGGACCCTACGAGCAGTACTTC	CASSQEVSVTGPYEQYF
.	TRBV5-6	TRBD1	TRBJ2-7	TGTGCCAGCAGCTCACAGGGGGCATACGAGCAGTACTTC	CASSSQGAYEQYF
.	TRBV5-4	.	TRBJ2-3	TGTGCCAGCAGCTTGGCCGGGTCCACAGATACGCAGTATTTT	CASSLAGSTDTQYF
once	TRBV7-2	.	TRBJ1-5	TGTGCCAGCAGCAGACAGCTGAATAGCAATCAGCCCCAGCATTTT	CASSRQLNSNQPQHF
.	TRBV11-3	.	TRBJ2-7	TGTGCCAGCAGCGTAGATCGGCAGGGTACCACCTACGAGCAGTACTTC	CASSVDRQGTTYEQYF
.	TRBV7-2	TRBD2	TRBJ2-7	TGTGCCAGCAGCCACGTTGGCCCGGGACTACCTCCCTCGGAGCAGTACTTC	CASSHVGPGLPPSEQYF
.	TRBV7-2	.	TRBJ2-2	TGTGCCAGCAGCTCAAACAGGGACACCGGGGAGCTGTTTTTT	CASSSNRDTGELFF
.	TRBV18	.	TRBJ1-2	TGTGCCAGCTCACCGGCCAGTAACTATGGCTACACCTTC	CASSPASNYGYTF
.	TRBV19	.	TRBJ2-1	TGTGCCAGTAGTATAAAGGACTACTACAATGAGCAGTTCTTC	CASSIKDYYNEQFF
.	TRBV7-3	.	TRBJ2-1	TGTGCCAGCAGCGACATTGGGGGGGCCCCTGAGCAGTTCTTC	CASSDIGGAPEQFF
few	TRBV7-2	TRBD1	TRBJ2-7	TGTGCCAGCAGCCCACAGGGGGTGGGGGCGAAGCAGTACTTC	CASSPQGVGAKQYF
few	TRBV23-1	.	TRBJ1-5	TGCGCCAGCAGTCCCTGCAGGTTGTGTCAGCCCCAGCATTTT	CASSPCRLCQPQHF
.	TRBV10-3	TRBD2	TRBJ2-5	TGTGCCATCAGTAAAGGGACTAGCGGGGGGGAGACCCAGTACTTC	CAISKGTSGGETQYF
.	TRBV2	.	TRBJ2-2	TGTGCCAGCACGGTCGAGAACACCGGGGAGCTGTTTTTT	CASTVENTGELFF
.	TRBV7-2	.	TRBJ2-7	TGTGCCAGCAGCTTAGCCGTAGCGGCGAGCTCCTACGAGCAGTACTTC	CASSLAVAASSYEQYF
.	TRBV7-6	.	TRBJ1-3	TGTGCCAGCAGACAGTGGGGGGGCTCTGGAAACACCATATATTTT	CASRQWGGSGNTIYF
.	TRBV4-3	TRBD1	TRBJ2-7	TGCGCCAGCAGCGAGGGACAGCACTGTTACGAGCAGTACTTC	CASSEGQHCYEQYF
.	TRBV7-9	.	TRBJ1-1	TGTGCCAGCAGCTTAGTAGCGGGCCGGAACACTGAAGCTTTCTTT	CASSLVAGRNTEAFF
.	TRBV19	TRBD2	TRBJ2-1	TGTGCCAGTAGTGCCGGGACTAGCGCTTACAATGAGCAGTTCTTC	CASSAGTSAYNEQFF
.	TRBV5-1	TRBD1	TRBJ1-2	TGCGCCAGCAGCTTGGCCGGGACAGGGCCCCGCGGCTACACCTTC	CASSLAGTGPRGYTF
.	TRBV4-1	.	TRBJ2-2	TGCGCCAGCAGCCACCTAGCGAGCACCGGGGAGCTGTTTTTT	CASSHLASTGELFF
.	TRBV14	.	TRBJ1-5	TGTGCCAGCAGCCAAGGACCAGGTCCCCAGCATTTT	CASSQGPGPQHF
.	TRBV11-2	.	TRBJ2-2	TGTGCCAGCAGCCCCCAACTAGCTCCCAGCGGGGAGCTGTTTTTT	CASSPQLAPSGELFF
few	TRBV11-2	TRBD2	TRBJ2-1	TGTGCCAGCAGTCGACTCTCTAGCGGGGAATCTGAGCAGTTCTTC	CASSRLSSGESEQFF
once	TRBV6-5	.	TRBJ1-1	TGTGCCAGCAGTTACTGGGGAAAGAGGGTTAACACTGAAGCTTTCTTT	CASSYWGKRVNTEAFF
once	TRBV5-1	.	TRBJ1-2	TGCGCCAGCCGCGGTGGCTACACCTTC	CASRGGYTF
.	TRBV7-9	.	TRBJ1-2	TGTGCCAGCAGCCCTGGGCAGAATTATGGCTACACCTTC	CASSPGQNYGYTF
once	TRBV27	.	TRBJ2-3	TGTGCCAGCAGCCTCTGGCCGCCAGATACGCAGTATTTT	CASSLWPPDTQYF
.	TRBV11-2	.	TRBJ2-1	TGTGCCAGCAGCTTAGAAAGGGGTCATGAGCAGTTCTTC	CASSLERGHEQFF
.	TRBV4-2	.	TRBJ1-5	TGTGCCAGCAGCCAAGATTTAGGAGAGGGTCAGCCCCAGCATTTT	CASSQDLGEGQPQHF
few	TRBV10-3	.	TRBJ1-1	TGTGCCGTCAAGACAGACAAAAACACTGAAGCTTTCTTT	CAVKTDKNTEAFF
.	TRBV5-1	.	TRBJ1-1	TGCGCCAGCAGGTCGGGACATGCTTACCCGAACACTGAAGCTTTCTTT	CASRSGHAYPNTEAFF
.	TRBV9	.	TRBJ1-2	TGTGCCAGCAGCGTAGCTGGATCATCTAGGGGCTACACCTTC	CASSVAGSSRGYTF
once	TRBV30	.	TRBJ1-5	TGTGCCTGGAGTTCCCAGCGGGGGCTTAACAATCAGCCCCAGCATTTT	CAWSSQRGLNNQPQHF
.	TRBV5-4	TRBD1	TRBJ2-7	TGTGCCAGCAGCTCTAGAACAGGGGGCAGCTACGAGCAGTACTTC	CASSSRTGGSYEQYF
.	TRBV10-3	TRBD1	TRBJ2-7	TGTGCCATCAGTTCACCCCCGGGACAGGGCGCGCAGCTCTACGAGCAGTACTTC	CAISSPPGQGAQLYEQYF
.	TRBV30	.	TRBJ2-7	TGTGCCTGGAGTGTTCGCAACTCCTACGAGCAGTACTTC	CAWSVRNSYEQYF
once	TRBV9	TRBD2	TRBJ2-3	TGTGCCAGCAGCCTCAGACTAGCGGGGGGGCCAGATACGCAGTATTTT	CASSLRLAGGPDTQYF
.	TRBV4-3	.	TRBJ2-2	TGCGCCAGCAGCCAAGATTCTGTCGCGAACACCGGGGAGCTGTTTTTT	CASSQDSVANTGELFF
.	TRBV9	.	TRBJ1-2	TGTGCCAGCAGCGTAGAGGCAGGCTCTAACTATGGCTACACCTTC	CASSVEAGSNYGYTF
.	TRBV4-3	TRBD2	TRBJ2-5	TGCGCCAGCAGCCAAGACCCGGGAGGCCCCTCTGCCCAGTACTTC	CASSQDPGGPSAQYF
.	TRBV18	.	TRBJ2-7	TGTGCCAGCTCACGCCTGGGGCAGGTGTACGAGCAGTACTTC	CASSRLGQVYEQYF
.	TRBV11-2	TRBD1	TRBJ1-1	TGTGCCAGCAGCTTAGATCTTTCGGGACAGACTGAAGCTTTCTTT	CASSLDLSGQTEAFF
.	TRBV9	.	TRBJ2-5	TGTGCCAGCAGCGTACAGGACAGGGAGGGGGAGACCCAGTACTTC	CASSVQDREGETQYF